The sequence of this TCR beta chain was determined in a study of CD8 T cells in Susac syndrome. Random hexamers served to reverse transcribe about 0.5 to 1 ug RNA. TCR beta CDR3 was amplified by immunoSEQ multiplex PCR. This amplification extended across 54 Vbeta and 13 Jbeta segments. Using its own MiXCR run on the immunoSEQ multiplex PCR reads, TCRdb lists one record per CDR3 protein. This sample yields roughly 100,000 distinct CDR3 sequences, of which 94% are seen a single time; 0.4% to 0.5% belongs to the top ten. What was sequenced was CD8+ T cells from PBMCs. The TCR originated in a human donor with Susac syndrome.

CDR3 sequence: CASSFESTEAFF. CDR3 DNA sequence: TGTGCCAGCAGTTTTGAGAGTACTGAAGCTTTCTTT. The chain couples TRBV12-3 or TRBV12-4 to TRBJ1-1; D uncertain. The CDR3 sequence is 12 residues long. The V end was cut by 3 bases, the J end by 5 bases, with 7 bases between.